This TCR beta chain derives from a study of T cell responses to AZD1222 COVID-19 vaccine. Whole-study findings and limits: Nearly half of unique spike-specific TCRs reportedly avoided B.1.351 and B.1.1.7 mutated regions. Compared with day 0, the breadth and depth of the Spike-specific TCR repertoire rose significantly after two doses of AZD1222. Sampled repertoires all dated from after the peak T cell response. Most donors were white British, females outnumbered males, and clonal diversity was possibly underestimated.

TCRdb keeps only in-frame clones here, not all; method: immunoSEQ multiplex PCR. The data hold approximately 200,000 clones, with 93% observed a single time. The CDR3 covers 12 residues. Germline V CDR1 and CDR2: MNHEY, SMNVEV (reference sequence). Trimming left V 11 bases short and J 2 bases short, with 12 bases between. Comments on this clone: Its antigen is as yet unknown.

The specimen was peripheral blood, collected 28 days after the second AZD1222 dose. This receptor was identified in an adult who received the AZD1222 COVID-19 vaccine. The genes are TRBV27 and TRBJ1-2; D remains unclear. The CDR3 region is CAAARWNYGYTF. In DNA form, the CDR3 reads TGTGCCGCCGCTAGGTGGAACTATGGCTACACCTTC.